This paragraph covers one T cell receptor (beta chain) sequence. This record comes from a study of blood T cell repertoires in COVID-19. Study-wide context: T cells, B-cell-depleted T cells, or PBMCs provided the cDNA or gDNA that served as material.

The germline V gene encodes CDR1 SGHNT and CDR2 YYREEE (reference sequence). The germline V and J ends were trimmed by 1 base and 6 bases, with 16 bases remaining between them. The CDR3 sequence is 15 residues long. In the original workflow: Nucleated cell counts were estimated from reference gene primer amplification. Data came from immunoSEQ multiplex PCR; TCRdb stores just in-frame clones and leaves some out. V, J and clone size are those of that table, while D and trimming were read from the DNA. Here the sample spans approximately 220,000 clones, 83% being singletons. The sample taken for sequencing was PBMCs or T cells enriched from blood (not recorded which). This receptor was taken from a woman aged 50 to 60 who had been exposed to COVID-19. The chain combines TRBV5-4 with TRBJ1-1; D call uncertain. CDR3 bases: TGTGCCAGCAGCTTGCGAACAAAAGGGAGCGCTGAAGCTTTCTTT. Encoded protein: CASSLRTKGSAEAFF.